This TCR beta chain stems from a study of cytomegalovirus exposure and HLA in healthy donors. Across the study: A preliminary data release comprised about 85 million unique TCRs obtained from HLA-typed donors. Ancestry clustering placed 70% to 90% of some 400 genotyped donors in the Caucasian-associated cluster.

Primers included in the PCR were 60 Vbeta and 13 Jbeta primers. Method: immunoSEQ multiplex PCR; TCRdb's copy keeps in-frame clones and lacks some. This sample has some 200,000 clones, with approximately 70% found just once. CDR1 and CDR2 (germline): MNHEY, SVGAGI. Trimming cost V 5 bases and J 2 bases, with 9 bases left between them. The CDR3 has 13 amino acids. The TCR comes from a man aged 40-55 years in good health and CMV-seropositive. The chain links TRBV6-5 to TRBJ2-5, with D tentatively TRBD2 (6 bases). The material sequenced was PBMCs. The CDR3: CASSNSGQETQYF. The CDR3 DNA reads as TGTGCCAGCAGTAATAGCGGTCAAGAGACCCAGTACTTC.